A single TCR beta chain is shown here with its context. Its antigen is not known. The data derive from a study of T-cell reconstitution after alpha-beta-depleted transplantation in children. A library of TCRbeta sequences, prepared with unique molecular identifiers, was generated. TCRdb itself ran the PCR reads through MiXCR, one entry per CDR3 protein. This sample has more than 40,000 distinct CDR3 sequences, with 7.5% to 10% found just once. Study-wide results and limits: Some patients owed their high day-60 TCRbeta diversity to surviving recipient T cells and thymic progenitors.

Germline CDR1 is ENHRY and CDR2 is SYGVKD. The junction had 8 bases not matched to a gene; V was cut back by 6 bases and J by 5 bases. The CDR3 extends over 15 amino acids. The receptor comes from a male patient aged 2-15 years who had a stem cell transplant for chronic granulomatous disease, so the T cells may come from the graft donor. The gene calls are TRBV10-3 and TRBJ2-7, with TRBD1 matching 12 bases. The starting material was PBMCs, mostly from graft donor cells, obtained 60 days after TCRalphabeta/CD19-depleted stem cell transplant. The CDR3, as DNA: TGTGCCATCAGGGGGGGACAGGGGGCGATTAACGAGCAGTACTTC. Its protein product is CAIRGGQGAINEQYF.